A selection of T cell receptor beta chains follows, all from one sample in a study of shared clonotypes between healthy human individuals. Assay: immunoSEQ multiplex PCR; the TCRdb copy retains only in-frame clones and omits some. The sample shows under 1,100,000 clones, about 77% of them seen only once. The sequenced sample was memory CD4+ T cells sorted from blood. All receptors come from a man between 18 and 35 years old in good health. Each CDR3 is given without its conserved first and last residue.

J	V	CDR3
TRBJ1-2	TRBV25-1	ASSVGGQGNYGYT
TRBJ1-4	TRBV28	ASTLGGGLNEKLF
TRBJ1-1	TRBV12-5	ASEWGPLNTEAF
TRBJ2-7	TRBV5-1	ASSPSGTTPEQY
TRBJ1-2	TRBV5-1	ASSLGTGQVYGYT
TRBJ1-2	TRBV25-1	ASSEGTGGGYGYT
TRBJ2-7	TRBV6-5	ASQPRTDYEQY
TRBJ2-5	TRBV6-5	ASSTRETQY
TRBJ2-3	TRBV4-1	ASSQEVGLGTDTQY
TRBJ2-2	TRBV9	ASSVAWVTGELF
TRBJ2-4	TRBV4-1	ASSPPRDSLAKNIQY
TRBJ1-2	TRBV6-9	ASSSPVGHGYT
TRBJ2-3	TRBV5-1	ASSLGASGGDTDTQY
TRBJ2-5	TRBV5-8	ASNLLGVQETQY
TRBJ1-1	TRBV28	ASSLSAGTATEAF
TRBJ1-4	TRBV6-5	ASIGGEKLF
TRBJ2-1	TRBV9	ASSFTSGGNNEQF
TRBJ1-6	TRBV28	ASSRGTDNSPLH
TRBJ2-6	TRBV6-5	ASTEVGAGANVLT
TRBJ2-3	TRBV19	ASRTGAFGTDTQY
TRBJ2-1	TRBV11-2	ASSSGTKAGGGEQF
TRBJ1-2	TRBV6-1	ASSEVPTRFYGYT
TRBJ1-1	TRBV18	ASSTTGTDTNTEAF
TRBJ2-1	TRBV7-2	ASSLAPPNEQF
TRBJ2-1	TRBV28	ATAYLEQF
TRBJ1-6	TRBV6-1	ASRDWGAYNSPLH
TRBJ2-1	TRBV9	ASSVRGGSSYNEQF
TRBJ1-2	TRBV10-3	AISDSYGYT
TRBJ1-3	TRBV2	ASSEEQGIGGTIY
TRBJ1-1	TRBV7-2	ASSTRTLNTEAF
TRBJ2-3	TRBV28	ASSFINTYSSTDTQY
TRBJ1-1	TRBV28	ASTSDRGRRAF
TRBJ2-3	TRBV18	ASSRAGGSTDTQY
TRBJ2-3	TRBV5-1	ASSLVAGSDTQY
TRBJ1-1	TRBV7-7	ASSLTPNTEAF
TRBJ2-7	TRBV28	ASSGDYKDYEQY
TRBJ1-2	TRBV11-2	ASSPGGHYGYT
TRBJ1-4	TRBV19	ASSIRATNEKLF
TRBJ1-4	TRBV2	ASRARGQGRGSNEKLF
TRBJ2-4	TRBV19	ASRGSGAKNIQY
TRBJ2-7	TRBV10-3	AISGEVEQY
TRBJ2-2	TRBV11-2	ASSFRQAGELF
TRBJ2-2	TRBV30	ACPLGRVGELF